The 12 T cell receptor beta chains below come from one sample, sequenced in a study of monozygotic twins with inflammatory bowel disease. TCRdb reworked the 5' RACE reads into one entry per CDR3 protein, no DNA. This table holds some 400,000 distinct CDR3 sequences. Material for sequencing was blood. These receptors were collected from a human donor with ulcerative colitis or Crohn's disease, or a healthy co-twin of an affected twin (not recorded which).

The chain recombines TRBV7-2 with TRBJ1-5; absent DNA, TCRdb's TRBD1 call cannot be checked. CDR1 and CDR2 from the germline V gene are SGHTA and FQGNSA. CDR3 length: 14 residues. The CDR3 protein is CASRSQGANQPQHF.

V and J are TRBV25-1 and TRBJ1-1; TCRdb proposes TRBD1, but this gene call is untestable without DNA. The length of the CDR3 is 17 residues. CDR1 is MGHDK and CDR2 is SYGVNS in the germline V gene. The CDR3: CASSRETGGGRNTEAFF.

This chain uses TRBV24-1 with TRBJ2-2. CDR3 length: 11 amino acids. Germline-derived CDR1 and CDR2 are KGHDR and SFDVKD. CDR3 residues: CATSNTGELFF.

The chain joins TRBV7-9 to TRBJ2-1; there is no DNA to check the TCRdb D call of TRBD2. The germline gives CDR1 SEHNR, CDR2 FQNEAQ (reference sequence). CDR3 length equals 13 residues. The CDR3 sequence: CASSPTSVDEQFF. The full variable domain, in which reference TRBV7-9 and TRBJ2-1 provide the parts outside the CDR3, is DTGVSQNPRHKITKRGQNVTFRCDPISEHNRLYWYRQTLGQGPEFLTYFQNEAQLEKSRLLSDRFSAERPKGSFSTLEIQRTEQGDSAMYLCASSPTSVDEQFFGPGTRLTVL.

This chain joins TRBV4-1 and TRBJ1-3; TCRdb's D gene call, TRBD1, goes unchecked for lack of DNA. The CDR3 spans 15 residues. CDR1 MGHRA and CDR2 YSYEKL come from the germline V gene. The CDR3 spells CASSQGGGSGNTIYF.

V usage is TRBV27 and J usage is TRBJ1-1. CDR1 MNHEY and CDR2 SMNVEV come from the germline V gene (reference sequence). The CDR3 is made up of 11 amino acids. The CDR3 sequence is CASRRGGKAFF.

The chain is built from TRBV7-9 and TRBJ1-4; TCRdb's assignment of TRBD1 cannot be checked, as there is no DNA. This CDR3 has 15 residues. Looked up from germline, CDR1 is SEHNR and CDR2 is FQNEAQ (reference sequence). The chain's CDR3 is CASSPGTAINEKLFF. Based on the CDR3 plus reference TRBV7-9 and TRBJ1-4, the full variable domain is DTGVSQNPRHKITKRGQNVTFRCDPISEHNRLYWYRQTLGQGPEFLTYFQNEAQLEKSRLLSDRFSAERPKGSFSTLEIQRTEQGDSAMYLCASSPGTAINEKLFFGSGTQLSVL.

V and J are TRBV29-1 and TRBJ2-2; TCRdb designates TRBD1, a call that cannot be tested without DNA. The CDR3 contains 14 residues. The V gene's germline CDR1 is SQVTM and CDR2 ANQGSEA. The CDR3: CSVEGTGLTGELFF.

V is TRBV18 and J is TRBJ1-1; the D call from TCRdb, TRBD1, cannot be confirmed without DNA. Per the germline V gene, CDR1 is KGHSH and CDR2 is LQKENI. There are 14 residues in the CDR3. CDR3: CASSPRAMNTEAFF.

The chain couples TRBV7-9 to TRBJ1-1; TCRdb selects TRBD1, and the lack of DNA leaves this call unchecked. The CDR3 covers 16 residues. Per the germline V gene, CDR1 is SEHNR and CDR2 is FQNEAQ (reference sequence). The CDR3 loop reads CASSPREGRGNTEAFF.

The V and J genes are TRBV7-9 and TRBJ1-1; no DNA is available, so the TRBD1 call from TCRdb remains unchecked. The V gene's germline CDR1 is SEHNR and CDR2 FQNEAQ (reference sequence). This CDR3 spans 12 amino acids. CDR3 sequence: CASSSQDTEAFF.

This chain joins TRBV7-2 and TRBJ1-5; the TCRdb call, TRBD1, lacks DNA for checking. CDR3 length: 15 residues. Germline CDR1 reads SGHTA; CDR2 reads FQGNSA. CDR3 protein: CASDWVGGGNQPQHF.